The 15 T cell receptor beta chains reported below all come from one sample, sequenced in a study of blood T cell repertoires in COVID-19. The assay was immunoSEQ multiplex PCR, and TCRdb's table has in-frame clones only and misses some. The sample contains around 220,000 clones, 84% of which appear only once. The sample consisted of PBMCs or T cells enriched from blood (not recorded which). The receptor source for this set is a woman in her forties who had recovered from COVID-19.

The chain carries TRBV18 and TRBJ2-7, with D possibly TRBD1 on 6 matching bases. CDR1 KGHSH and CDR2 LQKENI come from the germline V gene. V was pared by 5 bases and J by 6 bases, with 14 bases between. The CDR3 length is 13 residues. The CDR3 nucleotides are TGTGCCAGCTCAAGACAGGACGTCGGCGAGCAGTACGTC. It yields the protein CASSRQDVGEQYV.

This chain joins TRBV5-4 and TRBJ1-1; TRBD1 is a possible D gene (6 bases). This CDR3 comprises 11 residues. V dropped 4 bases and J dropped 11 bases, with 12 bases sitting between them. The V gene's germline CDR1 is SGHNT and CDR2 YYREEE (reference sequence). CDR3 DNA sequence: TGTGCCAGCAGCCGGGACATCGAGGCTTTCTTT. Translating it yields CASSRDIEAFF.

The rearrangement uses TRBV21-1 and TRBJ1-6; TRBD1, the table's D call, lacks a check against the DNA. TRBV21-1 is annotated as a pseudogene. This CDR3 region has 11 residues. Here the CDR3 DNA reads TGTGCCAGCTTGCTCACAACACCCCTCCACTTT. Amino acids: CASLLTTPLHF.

This clone was observed once. The rearrangement links TRBV13 to TRBJ2-4, with D tentatively TRBD1 (5 bases). CDR1 is PRHDT and CDR2 is FYEKMQ in the germline V gene (reference sequence). There are 14 residues in the CDR3. V was clipped by 3 bases and J by 6 bases, with 12 bases between them. CDR3 sequence: CASSFKLGLNIQYF. CDR3 bases: TGTGCCAGCAGCTTCAAGTTGGGGCTAAACATTCAGTACTTC.

The chain joins TRBV10-2 to TRBJ1-6; a weak D match, TRBD1 (5 bases). Trimming took off 8 bases at V and 7 bases at J, with 12 bases between the two ends. Germline V gene lookup returns CDR1 WSHSY and CDR2 SAAADI. This CDR3 contains 13 residues. CDR3 in DNA: TGCGCCAGCTCTACAGGTCAGAATTCACCCCTCCACTTT. Translation gives CASSTGQNSPLHF.

The rearrangement links TRBV7-2 to TRBJ2-7; 8 nucleotides match TRBD1. CDR1 is SGHTA, CDR2 FQGNSA, per germline. CDR3 length: 15 residues. V lost 5 bases to trimming and J lost 3 bases; unmatched junction nucleotides: 9. The CDR3 bases are TGTGCCAGCAGCCCCCCGGGACAGGTCTTCTACGAGCAGTACTTC. It encodes CASSPPGQVFYEQYF.

The chain uses TRBV5-6 and TRBJ2-3, with 9 bases fitting TRBD2. The CDR3 has 15 residues. Germline values: CDR1 SGHDT, CDR2 YYEEEE. With 4 bases clipped from V and 1 base from J, the junction kept 4 bases outside the gene matches. CDR3 sequence: CASSNRLAGTDTQYF. CDR3 DNA sequence: TGTGCCAGCAGCAATCGACTAGCGGGCACAGATACGCAGTATTTT.

The chain carries TRBV21-1 and TRBJ1-5; the tabulated D call, TRBD1, remains unverified against the DNA. TRBV21-1 is a pseudogene. CDR3 length: 19 amino acids. The CDR3 protein is CASSTRGDRPTVVNQPQHF. The CDR3 region has the DNA TGTGCCAGCAGCACACGTGGGGACAGGCCCACCGTAGTAAATCAGCCCCAGCATTTT.

V is TRBV5-4 and J is TRBJ2-1; the D gene is possibly TRBD1 (6 bases). CDR3 length: 16 residues. Germline values: CDR1 SGHNT, CDR2 YYREEE (reference sequence). Trimming took off 0 bases at V and 3 bases at J, with 13 bases between the two ends. As DNA, the CDR3 is TGTGCCAGCAGCTTGGTCGGCAGGGGCTTCTACAATGAGCAGTTCTTC. This gives the protein CASSLVGRGFYNEQFF.

V usage is TRBV12-3 or TRBV12-4 and J usage is TRBJ1-5, with D perhaps matching TRBD1 (6 bases). The CDR3 has 13 residues. V was pared by 5 bases and J by 7 bases, with 12 bases between. In nucleotides, the CDR3 is TGTGCCAGCAGTAGAAACAGGGACCAGCCCCAGCATTTT. Its protein product is CASSRNRDQPQHF.

In this sample, this clone turned up a few times. The chain links TRBV28 to TRBJ2-6, with D uncertain. The germline V gene encodes CDR1 MDHEN and CDR2 SYDVKM. The CDR3 consists of 16 residues. The V end was cut by 1 base, the J end by 0 bases, with 7 bases between. The CDR3 loop reads CASSLFSFSGANVLTF. The CDR3 DNA reads TGTGCCAGCAGTTTATTCAGTTTCTCTGGGGCCAACGTCCTGACTTTC. The full variable domain, with the rest looked up from reference TRBV28 and TRBJ2-6, is DVKVTQSSRYLVKRTGEKVFLECVQDMDHENMFWYRQDPGLGLRLIYFSYDVKMKEKGDIPEGYSVSREKKERFSLILESASTNQTSMYLCASSLFSFSGANVLTFGAGSRLTVL.

This clone was detected once. The chain has TRBV21-1 and TRBJ2-3; the D call in the table, TRBD2, was not verified against the DNA. TRBV21-1 represents a pseudogene. The CDR3 has 13 amino acids. CDR3 nucleotides: TGTGCCAGCAGCTACGGTCATAGAGATACGCAGTATTTT. It codes for CASSYGHRDTQYF.

In DNA form, the CDR3 reads TGTGCCAGCAGCAGGACAGGGGGCGGTATCTACGAGCAGTACTTC. It is translated as CASSRTGGGIYEQYF. The chain is built from TRBV3-1 (or the pseudogene TRBV3-2) and TRBJ2-7; TRBD1 matches 11 bases. Unmatched junction bases numbered 6, after V lost 5 bases and J lost 3 bases. Germline-derived CDR1 and CDR2 are LGHDT and YNNKEL (reference sequence). The CDR3 contains 15 residues.

Written as DNA, the CDR3 is TGTGCCAGCAGTCTTCGACTAGCGGGGGGGATAGATACGCAGTATTTT. It is translated as CASSLRLAGGIDTQYF. V usage is TRBV27 and J usage is TRBJ2-3; 14 bases match TRBD2. The junction had 6 bases not matched to a gene; V was cut back by 5 bases and J by 5 bases. The CDR3 covers 16 residues. The germline V gene encodes CDR1 MNHEY and CDR2 SMNVEV (reference sequence).

This clone was counted once. The chain's CDR3 is CASSPDRNSEQYF. As DNA, the CDR3 is TGTGCCAGCTCACCCGACAGGAACAGCGAGCAGTACTTC. The V and J genes are TRBV18 and TRBJ2-7; TRBD1 might be the D (6 bases). With 3 bases removed from V and 6 bases from J, the gap between germline ends came to 12 bases. Germline V CDR1 and CDR2: KGHSH, LQKENI. The CDR3 runs 13 residues. Drawing the rest from reference TRBV18 and TRBJ2-7, the complete variable domain is NAGVMQNPRHLVRRRGQEARLRCSPMKGHSHVYWYRQLPEEGLKFMVYLQKENIIDESGMPKERFSAEFPKEGPSILRIQQVVRGDSAAYFCASSPDRNSEQYFGPGTRLTVT.